This T cell receptor beta chain was retrieved from a study of human T cells and chemical hapten exposure. About the study: Patients were mainly female, each with alopecia areata, totalis or universalis.

Study outcomes and limitations: No alteration of TCRs above 1 in 1000 frequency was seen with DPC sensitization.

The sample's time point: pre-sensitization, week 0. The treatment here: therapeutic diphenylcyclopropenone sensitization with weekly scalp DPC. Each CDR3 protein is one row after TCRdb ran MiXCR on the RACE reads. The sample records around 60,000 distinct CDR3 sequences, around 6.6% being singletons. Germline CDR1 SEHNR, CDR2 FQNEAQ (reference sequence). V lost 6 bases and J 5 bases, leaving 14 bases between the germline ends. CDR3 length: 14 amino acids. Only a few counts were recorded for this clonotype. Its antigen is unknown. The chain employs TRBV7-9 and TRBJ1-5; maybe TRBD1 (5 bases). The sample here was whole blood, taken in connection with sensitization to the hapten diphenylcyclopropenone (DPC). The TCR was taken from a woman aged 25 to 39 with alopecia areata. Some clones in this sample may be carry-over from other donors' samples. CDR3 in amino acids: CASSSGTRDQPQHF. The CDR3 DNA is TGTGCCAGCAGTTCCGGGACGAGAGATCAGCCCCAGCATTTT.